Presented here are 10 T cell receptor beta chains from one specimen sequenced in a study of beta chain features in type 1 diabetes. Every bit of the isolated RNA underwent reverse transcription, so sequencing read expressed TCRB transcripts. The method was immunoSEQ multiplex PCR; TCRdb's version includes in-frame clones alone and lacks a portion of them. The data hold about 300,000 clones, with 7.5% to 9.5% observed a single time. Material: central memory CD4+ T cells from blood. All receptors come from a woman aged 18-29 years in good health.

This clone has at least ten counts. The chain carries TRBV14 and TRBJ1-6, with D unresolved. This CDR3 spans 13 amino acids. From germline, CDR1 is SGHDN and CDR2 FVKESK. V was trimmed by 6 bases and J by 5 bases, leaving 8 bases between them. CDR3 DNA: TGTGCCAGCAGGAGAGTAGATAATTCACCCCTCCACTTT. This codes for CASRRVDNSPLHF.

The V and J genes are TRBV28 and TRBJ1-5; 7 bases are shared with TRBD1. The CDR3 is made up of 14 amino acids. Germline V gives CDR1 MDHEN, CDR2 SYDVKM. V lost 6 bases to trimming and J lost 5 bases; unmatched junction nucleotides: 7. CDR3 sequence reads: CASRRGQWHQPQHF. The CDR3 region has the DNA TGTGCCAGCAGAAGGGGACAGTGGCATCAGCCCCAGCATTTT.

In this sample, this clone turned up a few times. The V gene is TRBV29-1, the J gene TRBJ2-2; 8 bases are shared with TRBD1. Trimming took 5 bases from V and 4 from J; bases not matched to a gene: 0. The CDR3 sequence is 12 residues long. CDR1 is SQVTM, CDR2 ANQGSEA, per germline. In DNA form, the CDR3 reads TGCAGCGTTCAGGGGGCCACCGGGGAGCTGTTTTTT. Translating it yields CSVQGATGELFF.

The chain recombines TRBV7-9 with TRBJ1-1; 10 nucleotides match TRBD1. This CDR3 has 13 amino acids. V gave up 3 bases and J gave up 10 bases; unmatched junction bases: 5. Germline-derived CDR1 and CDR2 are SEHNR and FQNEAQ (reference sequence). The chain's CDR3 is CASSFGTGEGAFF. The CDR3 nucleotides are TGTGCCAGCAGCTTCGGGACAGGGGAAGGAGCTTTCTTT.

This clone was observed a few times. The chain is built from TRBV28 and TRBJ2-1, with D tentatively TRBD2 (7 bases). CDR1 is MDHEN, CDR2 SYDVKM, per germline. Deletions cut 7 bases from V and 2 bases from J, with 12 bases between. This CDR3 region has 14 residues. DNA of the CDR3: TGTGCCAGCATTTCGGGGGGCGCCTACAATGAGCAGTTCTTC. Its translation: CASISGGAYNEQFF.

There are a few counts of this clone. The chain combines TRBV30 with TRBJ1-3; 7 bases align to TRBD1. The J segment lost 0 bases and the V segment lost 4 bases, leaving 9 bases of the junction unmatched. The CDR3 length is 16 residues. Looked up from germline, CDR1 is GTSNPN and CDR2 is SVGIG (reference sequence). This CDR3 is CAWKQGGGSSGNTIYF. CDR3 bases: TGTGCCTGGAAACAAGGGGGCGGAAGCTCTGGAAACACCATATATTTT.

This clone was recorded many times. J is TRBJ1-1 and V is TRBV7-3; D gene unclear. Germline V gene sequence: CDR1 SGHTA, CDR2 FQGTGA. Trimming removed 2 bases from V and 6 bases from J, with 13 bases in between. The CDR3 length is 14 residues. Here the CDR3 DNA reads TGTGCCAGCAGCTTATCGGGTCGGAGGCCTGAAGCTTTCTTT. Translated, it gives CASSLSGRRPEAFF. Drawing the rest from reference TRBV7-3 and TRBJ1-1, the complete variable domain is GAGVSQTPSNKVTEKGKYVELRCDPISGHTALYWYRQSLGQGPEFLIYFQGTGAADDSGLPNDRFFAVRPEGSVSTLKIQRTERGDSAVYLCASSLSGRRPEAFFGQGTRLTVV.

A few counts support this clone. This chain uses TRBV7-9 with TRBJ1-3; 7 positions match TRBD1. Germline CDR1 reads SEHNR; CDR2 reads FQNEAQ (reference sequence). This CDR3 contains 16 residues. V was clipped by 4 bases and J by 3 bases; unmatched bases: 9. The CDR3 region has the DNA TGTGCCAGCAGCTATGGGACAGTCGTACGTGGAAACACCATATATTTT. Translating it yields CASSYGTVVRGNTIYF.

The rearrangement uses TRBV27 and TRBJ2-7; 12 nucleotides align to TRBD1. CDR1 MNHEY and CDR2 SMNVEV come from the germline V gene (reference sequence). Trimming at V came to 3 bases and at J to 5 bases, leaving 8 bases not matched to a gene. This CDR3 has 16 residues. The CDR3 region has the DNA TGTGCCAGCAGTTTCCTCTTGGGGACAGGGGGCCACGAGCAGTACTTC. It specifies CASSFLLGTGGHEQYF.

J is TRBJ2-7 and V is TRBV4-3; D assignment may be TRBD1 or TRBD2 (5 bases each). Germline CDR1 and CDR2: LGHNA and YSLEER. The CDR3 covers 13 residues. Trimming left V 8 bases short and J 2 bases short, with 13 bases between. Written as DNA, the CDR3 is TGCGCCAGCGGAATACGGGGACCCTACGAGCAGTACTTC. The encoded protein is CASGIRGPYEQYF.